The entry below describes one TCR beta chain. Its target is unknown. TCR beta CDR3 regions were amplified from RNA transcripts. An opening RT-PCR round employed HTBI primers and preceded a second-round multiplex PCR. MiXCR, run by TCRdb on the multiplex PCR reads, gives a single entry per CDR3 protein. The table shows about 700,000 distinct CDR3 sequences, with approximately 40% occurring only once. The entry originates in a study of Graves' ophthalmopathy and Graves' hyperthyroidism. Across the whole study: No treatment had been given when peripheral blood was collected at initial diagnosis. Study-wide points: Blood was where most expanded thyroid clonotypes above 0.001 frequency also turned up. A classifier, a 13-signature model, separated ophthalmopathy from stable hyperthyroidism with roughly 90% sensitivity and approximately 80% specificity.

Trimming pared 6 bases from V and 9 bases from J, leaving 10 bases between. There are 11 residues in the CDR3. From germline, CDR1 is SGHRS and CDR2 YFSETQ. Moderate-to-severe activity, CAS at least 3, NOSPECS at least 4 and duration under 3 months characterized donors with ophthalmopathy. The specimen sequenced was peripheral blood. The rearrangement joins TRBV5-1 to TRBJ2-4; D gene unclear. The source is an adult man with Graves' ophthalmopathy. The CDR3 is CASTESGIQYF. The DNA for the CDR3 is TGCGCCAGCACTGAGTCGGGCATTCAGTACTTC.